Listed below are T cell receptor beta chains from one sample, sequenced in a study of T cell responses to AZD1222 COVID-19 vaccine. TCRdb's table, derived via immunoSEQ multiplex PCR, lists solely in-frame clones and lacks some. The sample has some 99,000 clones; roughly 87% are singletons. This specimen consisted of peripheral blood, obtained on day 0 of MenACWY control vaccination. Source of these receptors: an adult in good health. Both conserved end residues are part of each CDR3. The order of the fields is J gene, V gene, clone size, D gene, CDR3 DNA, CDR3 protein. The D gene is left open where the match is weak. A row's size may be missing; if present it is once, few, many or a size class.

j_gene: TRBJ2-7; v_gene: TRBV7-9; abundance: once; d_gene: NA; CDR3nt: TGTGCCAGCAGCTTACAGGCGGGATTGAGGGAGCAGTACTTC; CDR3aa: CASSLQAGLREQYF
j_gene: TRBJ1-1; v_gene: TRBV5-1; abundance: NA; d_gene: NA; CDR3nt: TGCGCCAGCAGCTTGATCGCAGGGACTGAAGCTTTCTTT; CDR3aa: CASSLIAGTEAFF
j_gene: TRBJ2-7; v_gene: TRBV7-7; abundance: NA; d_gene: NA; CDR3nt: TGTGCTAGCAGCTTTTCCGAGGCAACCTACGAGCAGTACTTC; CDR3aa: CASSFSEATYEQYF
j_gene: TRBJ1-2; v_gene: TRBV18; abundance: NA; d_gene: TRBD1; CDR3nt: TGTGCCAGCTCGTTCGATCCCGGGACAGGGTCTGGCTACACCTTC; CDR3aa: CASSFDPGTGSGYTF
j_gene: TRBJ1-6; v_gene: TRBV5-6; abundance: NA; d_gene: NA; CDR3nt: TGTGCCAGCAGCCCTGCGGGGGTGCAGATTGGTTCACCCCTCCACTTT; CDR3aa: CASSPAGVQIGSPLHF
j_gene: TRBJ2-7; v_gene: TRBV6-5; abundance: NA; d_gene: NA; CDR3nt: TGTGCCAGCAGTTACGGGGACTGGACCTACGAGCAGTACTTC; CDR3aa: CASSYGDWTYEQYF
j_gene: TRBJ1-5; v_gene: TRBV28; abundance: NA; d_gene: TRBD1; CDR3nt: TGTGCCAGCAGTTTAACACAGGGGTTCAATCAGCCCCAGCATTTT; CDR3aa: CASSLTQGFNQPQHF
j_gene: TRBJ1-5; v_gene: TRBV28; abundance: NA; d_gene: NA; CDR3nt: TGTGCCAGCAGCCGACGGGGTATGGCGTTAAGCAATCAGCCCCAGCATTTT; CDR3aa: CASSRRGMALSNQPQHF
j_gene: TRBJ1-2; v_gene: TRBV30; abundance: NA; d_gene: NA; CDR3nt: TGTGCCTGGAGTGTACTCGGGGGGATAGGGACCGGTGGCTACACCTTC; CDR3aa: CAWSVLGGIGTGGYTF
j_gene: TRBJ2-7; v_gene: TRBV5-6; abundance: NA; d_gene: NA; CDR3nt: TGTGCCAGCAGCTCGAGCCGCTACGAGCAGTACTTC; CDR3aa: CASSSSRYEQYF
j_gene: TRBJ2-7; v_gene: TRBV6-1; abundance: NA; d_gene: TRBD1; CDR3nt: TGTGCCAGCAGTGCCCACACCGGGGACAGCACCTACGAGCAGTACTTC; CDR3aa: CASSAHTGDSTYEQYF
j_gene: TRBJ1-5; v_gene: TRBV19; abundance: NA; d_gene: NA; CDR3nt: TGTGCCAGTACCCCTGGAGGGGACAGCAATCAGCCCCAGCATTTT; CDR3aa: CASTPGGDSNQPQHF
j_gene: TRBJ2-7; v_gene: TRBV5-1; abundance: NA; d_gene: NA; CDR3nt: TGCGCCAGCAGCCGGGACGGACGCTACGAGCAGTACTTC; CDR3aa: CASSRDGRYEQYF
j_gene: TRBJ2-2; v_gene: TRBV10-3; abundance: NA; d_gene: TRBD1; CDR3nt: TGTGCCATCAGTGTGACAGGGGGTACCGGGGAGCTGTTTTTT; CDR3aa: CAISVTGGTGELFF
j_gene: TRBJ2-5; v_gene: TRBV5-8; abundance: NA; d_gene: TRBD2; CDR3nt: TGTGCCAGCAGCTTGGGGACTAGCGGAAAAGGCACCCAGTACTTC; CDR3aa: CASSLGTSGKGTQYF
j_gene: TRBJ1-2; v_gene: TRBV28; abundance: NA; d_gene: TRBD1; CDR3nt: TGTGCCAGCAGTCCGCCGGGACAGGGCTATGGCTACACCTTC; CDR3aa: CASSPPGQGYGYTF
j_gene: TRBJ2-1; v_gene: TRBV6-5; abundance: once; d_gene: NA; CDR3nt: TGTGCCAGCAGGCCTACTACCAACTCCTACAATGAGCAGTTCTTC; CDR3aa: CASRPTTNSYNEQFF
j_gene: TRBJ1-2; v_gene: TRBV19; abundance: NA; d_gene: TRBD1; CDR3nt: TGTGCCAGTTCCACTACGGGACAGAACTATGGCTACACCTTC; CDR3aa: CASSTTGQNYGYTF
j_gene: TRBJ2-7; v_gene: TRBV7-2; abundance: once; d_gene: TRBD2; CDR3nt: TGTGCCAGCAGCTCGACTAGCGGGGACTACGAGCAGTACTTC; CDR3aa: CASSSTSGDYEQYF
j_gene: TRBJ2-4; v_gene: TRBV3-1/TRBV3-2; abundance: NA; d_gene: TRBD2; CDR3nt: TGTGCCAGCAGCCCTGGGACTAGCGGGAGGGGAGGGGCCAAAAACATTCAGTACTTC; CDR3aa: CASSPGTSGRGGAKNIQYF
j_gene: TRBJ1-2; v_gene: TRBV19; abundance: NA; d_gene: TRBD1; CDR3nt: TGTGCCAGTAGCGCGGGACAGAACTATGGCTACACCTTC; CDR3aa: CASSAGQNYGYTF
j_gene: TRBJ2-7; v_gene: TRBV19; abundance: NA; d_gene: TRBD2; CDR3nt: TGTGCCAGTAGTATCCGGGAGGCCCGATACGAGCAGTACTTC; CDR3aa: CASSIREARYEQYF
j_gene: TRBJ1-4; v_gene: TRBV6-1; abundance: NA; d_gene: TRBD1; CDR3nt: TGTGCCAGCAGTGACCCGGGACAGGGGCCCCGTAATGAAAAACTGTTTTTT; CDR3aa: CASSDPGQGPRNEKLFF
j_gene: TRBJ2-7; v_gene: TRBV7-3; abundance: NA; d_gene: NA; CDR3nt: TGTGCCAGCAGCTTGCCCAACCTTCCCCCACGCTACGAGCAGTACTTC; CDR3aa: CASSLPNLPPRYEQYF
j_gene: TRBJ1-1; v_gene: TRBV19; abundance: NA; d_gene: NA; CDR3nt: TGTGCCAGTAGTATATCCGGGACAAGAGGTTTGAAGAACACTGAAGCTTTCTTT; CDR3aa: CASSISGTRGLKNTEAFF
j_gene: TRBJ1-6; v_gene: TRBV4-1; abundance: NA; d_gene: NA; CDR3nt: TGCGCCAGCAGCCGAGGACAGACCCTGCTTTGGTCACCCCTCCACTTT; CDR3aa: CASSRGQTLLWSPLHF
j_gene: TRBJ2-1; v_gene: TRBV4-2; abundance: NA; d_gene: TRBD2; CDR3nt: TGTGCCAGCAGCCAAGATGGTCTAGCGGGGGACAATGAGCAGTTCTTC; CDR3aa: CASSQDGLAGDNEQFF
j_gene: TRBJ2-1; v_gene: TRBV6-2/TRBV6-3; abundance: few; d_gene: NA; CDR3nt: TGTGCCAGCAGTTACGTGGCCCCTGTGGATGAGCAGTTCTTC; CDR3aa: CASSYVAPVDEQFF
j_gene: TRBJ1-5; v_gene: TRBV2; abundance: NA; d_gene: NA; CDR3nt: TGTGCCAGCAGTCGGGACATCTCTCAGCCCCAGCATTTT; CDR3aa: CASSRDISQPQHF
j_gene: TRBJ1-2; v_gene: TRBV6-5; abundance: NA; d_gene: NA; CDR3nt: TGTGCCAGCAGAACCTCAGGACAGCTTTATGGCTACACCTTC; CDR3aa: CASRTSGQLYGYTF
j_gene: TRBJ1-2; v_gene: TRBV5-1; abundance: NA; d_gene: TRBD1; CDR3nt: TGCGCCAGCAGCGATGGGGGACAGGGTCCTCGTGGCTACACCTTC; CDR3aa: CASSDGGQGPRGYTF
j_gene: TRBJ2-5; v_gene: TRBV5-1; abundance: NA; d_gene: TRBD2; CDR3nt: TGCGCCAGCAGCCCGGGACTAGCGGGAGGCCTGCGAGAGACCCAGTACTTC; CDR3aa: CASSPGLAGGLRETQYF
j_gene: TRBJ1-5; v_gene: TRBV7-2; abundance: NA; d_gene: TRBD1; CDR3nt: TGTGCCAGCAGCTTCGGAGGGGGCGCGAGCAATCAGCCCCAGCATTTT; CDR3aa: CASSFGGGASNQPQHF
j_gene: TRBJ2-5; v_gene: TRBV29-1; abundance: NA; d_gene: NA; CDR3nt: TGCAGCGTTCGGACAGACCAAGAGACCCAGTACTTC; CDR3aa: CSVRTDQETQYF
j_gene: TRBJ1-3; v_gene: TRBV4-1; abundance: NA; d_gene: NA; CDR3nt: TGCGCCAGCAGCCCCCTCCAGGGAGGAGGAAACACCATATATTTT; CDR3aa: CASSPLQGGGNTIYF
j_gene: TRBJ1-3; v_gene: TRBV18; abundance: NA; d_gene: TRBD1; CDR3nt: TGTGCCAGCTCACCAGACAGGGGTCCTGGAAACACCATATATTTT; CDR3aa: CASSPDRGPGNTIYF
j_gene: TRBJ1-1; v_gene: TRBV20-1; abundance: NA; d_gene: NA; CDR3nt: TGCAGTGCTAACCACCGCACTGAAGCTTTCTTT; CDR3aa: CSANHRTEAFF
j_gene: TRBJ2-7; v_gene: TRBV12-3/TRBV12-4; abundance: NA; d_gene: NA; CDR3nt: TGTGCCAGCAGTTCAGGGATCTACGAGCAGTACTTC; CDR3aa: CASSSGIYEQYF
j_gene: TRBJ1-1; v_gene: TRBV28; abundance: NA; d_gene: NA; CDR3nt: TGTGCCAGCAGTTTTTCAGGGGCGGGCACTGAAGCTTTCTTT; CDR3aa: CASSFSGAGTEAFF
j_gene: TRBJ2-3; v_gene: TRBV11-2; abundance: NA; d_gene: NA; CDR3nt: TGTGCCAGCAGCCTCAACATCGGGGGAGGAGATACGCAGTATTTT; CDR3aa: CASSLNIGGGDTQYF
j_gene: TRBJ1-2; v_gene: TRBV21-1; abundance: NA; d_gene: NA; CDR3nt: TGTGCCATTCCGACAGGAGGTATGGTATCGGGCTACACCTTC; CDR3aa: CAIPTGGMVSGYTF
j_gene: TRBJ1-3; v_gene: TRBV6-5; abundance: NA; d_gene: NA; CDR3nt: TGTGCCAGCAGTAAAAACCGGGATCCTGGAAACACCATATATTTT; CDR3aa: CASSKNRDPGNTIYF
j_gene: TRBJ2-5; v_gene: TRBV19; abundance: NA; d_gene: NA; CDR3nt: TGTGCCAGTAGTCCGCAGGATCTGGGGGAGACCCAGTACTTC; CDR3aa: CASSPQDLGETQYF
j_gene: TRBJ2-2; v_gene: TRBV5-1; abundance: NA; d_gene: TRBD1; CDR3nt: TGCGCCAGCAGCTATTACAGGGGGGTGGGCACCGGGGAGCTGTTTTTT; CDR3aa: CASSYYRGVGTGELFF
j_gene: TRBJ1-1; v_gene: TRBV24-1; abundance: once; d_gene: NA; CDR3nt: TGTGCCACCAGTGATTCCAGGGGGAACACTGAAGCTTTCTTT; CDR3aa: CATSDSRGNTEAFF
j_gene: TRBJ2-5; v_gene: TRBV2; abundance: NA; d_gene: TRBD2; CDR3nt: TGTGCCAGCAGCACTAGCGGGGGAACCCAAGAGACCCAGTACTTC; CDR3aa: CASSTSGGTQETQYF
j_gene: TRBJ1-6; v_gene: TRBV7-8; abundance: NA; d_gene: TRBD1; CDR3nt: TGTGCCAGCAGCCTAGATATGGACAGGGAGTATAGCTCCTATAATTCACCCCTCCACTTT; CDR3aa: CASSLDMDREYSSYNSPLHF
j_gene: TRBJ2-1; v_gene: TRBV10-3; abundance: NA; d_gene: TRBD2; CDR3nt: TGTGCCATCAGGAGAGTGGCTAGCGGGGATTACAATGAGCAGTTCTTC; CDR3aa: CAIRRVASGDYNEQFF
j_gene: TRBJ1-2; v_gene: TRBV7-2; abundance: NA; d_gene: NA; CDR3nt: TGTGCCAGCAGCTTAATGCAGGGGAACTATGGCTACACCTTC; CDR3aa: CASSLMQGNYGYTF
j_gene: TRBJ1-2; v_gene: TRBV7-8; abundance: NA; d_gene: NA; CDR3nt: TGTGCCAGCAGCTTAGTAAGGGGGAACTATGGCTACACCTTC; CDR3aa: CASSLVRGNYGYTF